The 23 T cell receptor beta chains given below trace back to one sample, sequenced in a study of shared clonotypes between healthy human individuals. Sequencing used immunoSEQ multiplex PCR; TCRdb keeps in-frame clones, though not all of them. The sample holds millions of clones, approximately 92% seen once. Sequencing was performed on naive CD4+ T cells sorted from blood. Noted subset: CD45RA+ positively selected. All receptors come from a man younger than 35 in good health.

The sample holds one count of this clone. The chain employs TRBV27 and TRBJ1-6; 8 bases align to TRBD1. Losses at the gene ends were 4 bases for V and 5 bases for J; bases not matched to a gene: 1. Germline CDR1 is MNHEY and CDR2 is SMNVEV (reference sequence). The CDR3 consists of 14 residues. CDR3 sequence (DNA): TGTGCCAGCAGTTCACAGGGGGATAATTCACCCCTCCACTTT. It codes for CASSSQGDNSPLHF.

The chain couples TRBV6-5 to TRBJ1-6; D remains unclear. Germline loops: CDR1 MNHEY, CDR2 SVGAGI. The CDR3 has 13 residues. Trimming pared 0 bases from V and 8 bases from J, leaving 5 bases between. The CDR3 DNA sequence: TGTGCCAGCAGTTACTCGATCCATTCACCCCTCCACTTT. Its translation: CASSYSIHSPLHF.

CDR3 sequence (DNA): TGTGCCAGCAGCCAAGAGGGGGCGGGGGTGGTGAGCACAGATACGCAGTATTTT. This codes for CASSQEGAGVVSTDTQYF. V is TRBV4-2 and J is TRBJ2-3, with D perhaps TRBD2 (7 bases). V was clipped by 0 bases and J by 0 bases, with 16 bases between them. The CDR3 loop spans 18 amino acids. CDR1 is LGHNA, CDR2 YNFKEQ, per germline.

This chain joins TRBV5-1 and TRBJ2-6; D unclear. The CDR3 loop spans 14 amino acids. The germline V gene encodes CDR1 SGHRS and CDR2 YFSETQ. With 6 bases removed from V and 2 bases from J, the gap between germline ends came to 9 bases. The DNA for the CDR3 is TGCGCCAGCAAGCAGGCACCTGGGGCCAACGTCCTGACTTTC. Translating it yields CASKQAPGANVLTF.

V usage is TRBV27 and J usage is TRBJ2-2, with 13 bases identical to TRBD2. The CDR3 totals 17 residues. Germline V gene lookup returns CDR1 MNHEY and CDR2 SMNVEV (reference sequence). V was pared by 0 bases and J by 6 bases, with 4 bases of the junction left unmatched. CDR3 sequence: CASSLSRTSGSPGELFF. DNA for the CDR3: TGTGCCAGCAGTTTATCGCGGACTAGCGGGAGTCCCGGGGAGCTGTTTTTT.

The J gene is TRBJ1-4, the V gene TRBV30; D gene unclear. CDR1 GTSNPN and CDR2 SVGIG come from the germline V gene (reference sequence). V lost 0 bases to trimming and J lost 0 bases, with 20 bases between them. This CDR3 comprises 19 residues. In nucleotides, the CDR3 is TGTGCCTGGAGTGTACTCGGACCCTCGAAGTTTACAACTAATGAAAAACTGTTTTTT. This sequence encodes CAWSVLGPSKFTTNEKLFF.

The V call is TRBV11-1, the J call TRBJ2-7; the D gene is possibly TRBD2 (6 bases). The CDR3 totals 16 residues. Germline loops: CDR1 SGHAT, CDR2 FQDESV (reference sequence). Trimming stripped 5 bases from V and 0 bases from J, with 17 bases between. CDR3 protein: CASSPGGRGGSYEQYF. CDR3 in DNA: TGTGCCAGCAGCCCCGGTGGGCGGGGCGGCTCCTACGAGCAGTACTTC. The complete variable domain, with remaining parts taken from reference TRBV11-1 and TRBJ2-7, reads EAEVAQSPRYKITEKSQAVAFWCDPISGHATLYWYRQILGQGPELLVQFQDESVVDDSQLPKDRFSAERLKGVDSTLKIQPAELGDSAMYLCASSPGGRGGSYEQYFGPGTRLTVT.

The chain joins TRBV6-5 to TRBJ1-5; TRBD1 matches at 7 bases. Germline loops: CDR1 MNHEY, CDR2 SVGAGI. V was clipped by 9 bases and J by 7 bases; unmatched bases: 15. This CDR3 contains 15 residues. The CDR3 loop reads CARLGGDRMRQPQHF. CDR3 nucleotides: TGTGCCAGGTTGGGTGGGGACAGAATGAGGCAGCCCCAGCATTTT.

The rearrangement joins TRBV5-4 to TRBJ1-2, with D possibly matching TRBD1 (5 bases). Per the germline V gene, CDR1 is SGHNT and CDR2 is YYREEE (reference sequence). This CDR3 is 15 amino acids long. V lost 0 bases to trimming and J lost 4 bases, with 13 bases between them. This CDR3 is CASSLAEGPAYGYTF. The CDR3 coding sequence is TGTGCCAGCAGCTTGGCGGAGGGGCCGGCCTATGGCTACACCTTC.

The chain carries TRBV29-1 and TRBJ2-4; TRBD1 might be the D (6 bases). Germline assignment: CDR1 SQVTM and CDR2 ANQGSEA. The CDR3 is 15 amino acids. Trimming stripped 0 bases from V and 4 bases from J, with 13 bases between. CDR3 in DNA: TGCAGCGTTGAAGACTCCGGGACATTGAAAAACATTCAGTACTTC. It translates to CSVEDSGTLKNIQYF.

This rearrangement joins TRBV5-1 to TRBJ1-2; D perhaps matches TRBD1 (6 bases). The length of the CDR3 is 17 residues. CDR1 SGHRS and CDR2 YFSETQ come from the germline V gene. Trimming removed 2 bases from V and 4 bases from J, with 21 bases in between. CDR3 residues: CASSFEYREALFYGYTF. The CDR3 nucleotides read TGCGCCAGCAGCTTTGAGTACAGGGAAGCTCTCTTCTATGGCTACACCTTC.

This chain uses TRBV6-5 with TRBJ1-5; D unresolved. V was shortened by 2 bases and J by 7 bases, with 15 bases between the two germline ends. The CDR3 length is 15 residues. The germline CDR1 and CDR2 sequences are MNHEY and SVGAGI. The CDR3 here is CASSYGGLGSQPQHF. As DNA, the CDR3 is TGTGCCAGCAGTTACGGCGGACTCGGATCCCAGCCCCAGCATTTT.

The V and J genes are TRBV7-2 and TRBJ2-6; possibly TRBD1 or TRBD2 for D (5 bases each). The CDR3 is 16 residues long. Germline CDR1 reads SGHTA; CDR2 reads FQGNSA. Trimming removed 5 bases from V and 1 base from J, with 12 bases in between. The CDR3 here is CASSPSGLSGANVLTF. The CDR3 nucleotides are TGTGCCAGCAGCCCTTCGGGGCTTTCTGGGGCCAACGTCCTGACTTTC.

A single count supports this clone. The CDR3 nucleotides are TGTGCCAGCAGTTTTTCCGGATGGGCCGTGGGTAGTGTGGCCCTCCACTTT. Translating gives CASSFSGWAVGSVALHF. The rearrangement uses TRBV28 and TRBJ1-6; D is undetermined. The germline V gene encodes CDR1 MDHEN and CDR2 SYDVKM. This CDR3 has 17 amino acids. Trimming pared 3 bases from V and 14 bases from J, leaving 26 bases between. The whole variable domain, filled in from reference TRBV28 and TRBJ1-6, reads DVKVTQSSRYLVKRTGEKVFLECVQDMDHENMFWYRQDPGLGLRLIYFSYDVKMKEKGDIPEGYSVSREKKERFSLILESASTNQTSMYLCASSFSGWAVGSVALHFGNGTRLTVT.

In the case of this clone: Other DNA sequences in the same sample also yield this CDR3. J is TRBJ1-2 and V is TRBV30; D is ambiguous. The germline V gene has CDR1 GTSNPN and CDR2 SVGIG (reference sequence). The CDR3 sequence is 11 residues long. The germline V and J ends were trimmed by 3 bases and 2 bases, with 4 bases remaining between them. The CDR3 DNA reads as TGTGCCTGGAGCGTCAACTATGGCTACACCTTC. This translates into CAWSVNYGYTF. The full variable domain, with the rest looked up from reference TRBV30 and TRBJ1-2, is SQTIHQWPATLVQPVGSPLSLECTVEGTSNPNLYWYRQAAGRGLQLLFYSVGIGQISSEVPQNLSASRPQDRQFILSSKKLLLSDSGFYLCAWSVNYGYTFGSGTRLTVV.

The V call is TRBV19, the J call TRBJ2-1; 13 bases fit TRBD2. Per germline, CDR1 LNHDA and CDR2 SQIVND (reference sequence). Trimming removed 4 bases from V and 9 bases from J; junction bases left unmatched: 6. The CDR3 consists of 15 residues. CDR3 sequence (DNA): TGTGCCAGTAGTAACGGACTAGCGGGAGTAGGTGAGCAGTTCTTC. It codes for CASSNGLAGVGEQFF.

Turning to this clone: The same CDR3 can be traced to other DNA sequences in this sample. V gene TRBV7-2 combines with J gene TRBJ2-7; no firm D call. The V gene's germline CDR1 is SGHTA and CDR2 FQGNSA. This CDR3 contains 11 residues. Trimming removed 5 bases at V and 7 bases at J, with 9 bases between. The CDR3 nucleotides are TGTGCCAGCAGCCTTGCCTTTGAGCAGTACTTC. This sequence encodes CASSLAFEQYF.

This clone appeared a few times. The genes are TRBV6-5 and TRBJ1-2, with 8 bases aligning to TRBD1. Germline V gene data show CDR1 as MNHEY and CDR2 as SVGAGI. V lost 1 base, J lost 3 bases, and 7 bases stayed unmatched. The CDR3 totals 16 residues. This CDR3 is CASSYFGQGADYGYTF. Written as DNA, the CDR3 is TGTGCCAGCAGTTACTTCGGGCAGGGGGCAGACTATGGCTACACCTTC.

The DNA for the CDR3 is TGCGCCAGCAGGGAGGGACTAGCGGACTCCTACGAGCAGTACTTC. Its translation is CASREGLADSYEQYF. J is TRBJ2-7 and V is TRBV10-1; TRBD2 matches at 11 bases. Germline loops: CDR1 WNHNN, CDR2 SYGVQD (reference sequence). The J segment lost 0 bases and the V segment lost 6 bases, leaving 4 bases of the junction unmatched. The CDR3 contains 15 residues.

This clone was picked up one time. This sequence joins TRBV2 and TRBJ2-7; no clear D. The CDR3 has 15 amino acids. CDR1 is SNHLY, CDR2 FYNNEI, per germline. The V end was cut by 3 bases, the J end by 1 base, with 13 bases between. CDR3 coding DNA: TGTGCCAGCAGTGAGGGTCCAGGAAATTCCTACGAGCAGTACTTC. This sequence encodes CASSEGPGNSYEQYF.

This chain joins TRBV5-1 and TRBJ2-7, with TRBD2 as a possible D gene (6 bases). Germline V gene data show CDR1 as SGHRS and CDR2 as YFSETQ. With 0 bases removed from V and 4 bases from J, the gap between germline ends came to 14 bases. CDR3 size: 15 residues. In nucleotides, the CDR3 is TGCGCCAGCAGCTTGGGGCCGGGAGTAGGGTACGAGCAGTACTTC. Amino acid sequence: CASSLGPGVGYEQYF.

This chain connects TRBV2 to TRBJ2-5, with 10 bases fitting TRBD1. The CDR3 runs to 15 residues. V was clipped by 6 bases and J by 3 bases; unmatched bases: 7. The germline CDR1 and CDR2 sequences are SNHLY and FYNNEI. CDR3 sequence: CASRGGQGKEETQYF. The DNA of the CDR3 is TGTGCCAGCAGGGGGGGACAGGGGAAGGAAGAGACCCAGTACTTC.

The chain employs TRBV2 and TRBJ1-1; TRBD1 matches 11 bases. This CDR3 region has 15 residues. With 7 bases clipped from V and 5 bases from J, the junction kept 9 bases outside the gene matches. Per germline, CDR1 SNHLY and CDR2 FYNNEI. This CDR3 is CASKREDRGRTEAFF. CDR3 coding DNA: TGTGCCAGCAAAAGGGAGGACAGGGGGCGGACTGAAGCTTTCTTT.